In this sample, the clone carrying this T cell receptor (beta chain) turned up a few times. The antigen remains undetermined. This CDR3 has 15 residues. V was cut by 2 bases and J by 6 bases, with 16 bases left in between. The data were obtained in a study of T cell repertoires in cytomegalovirus infection. Study-wide context: CMV infection and matching HLA type were both indicated by public TCR beta signatures.

Findings of the study overall: The study found HLA-C-restricted CMV-specific TCR beta clonotypes dominating the ex vivo response. Cumulative public TCR beta family frequency identified CMV carriers with the relevant HLA.

In TCRdb, the reads were re-called with MiXCR into one record per CDR3 protein. The data contain some 200,000 distinct CDR3 sequences, roughly a fifth of them singletons. The receptor's source is a human donor in good health (CMV status not recorded). Some clones in this sample may be carry-over from other donors' samples. The source material was PBMCs. The V and J genes are TRBV12-3 or TRBV12-4 and TRBJ1-1; the D gene is possibly TRBD1 (6 bases). The CDR3 reads CASSLPHRGRPEAFF. The CDR3 DNA is TGTGCCAGCAGTTTACCTCATCGGGGGCGGCCTGAAGCTTTCTTT.